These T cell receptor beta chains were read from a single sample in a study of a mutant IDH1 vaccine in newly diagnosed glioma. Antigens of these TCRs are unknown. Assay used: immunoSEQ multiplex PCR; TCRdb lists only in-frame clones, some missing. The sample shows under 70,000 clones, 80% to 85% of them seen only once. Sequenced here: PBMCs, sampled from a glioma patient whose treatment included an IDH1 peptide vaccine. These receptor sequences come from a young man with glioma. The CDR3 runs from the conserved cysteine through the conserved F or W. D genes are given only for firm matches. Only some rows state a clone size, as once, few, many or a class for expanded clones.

CDR3aa: CASSPQAGGSYTF
CDR3nt: TGTGCCAGCAGTCCCCAGGCAGGGGGTAGCTACACCTTC
d_gene: TRBD1
abundance: -
j_gene: TRBJ1-2
v_gene: TRBV27

CDR3aa: CASSQGPTIRPQHF
CDR3nt: TGCGCCAGCAGCCAAGGACCCACTATAAGGCCCCAGCATTTT
d_gene: -
abundance: -
j_gene: TRBJ1-5
v_gene: TRBV4-1

CDR3aa: CASSQWGEDTQYF
CDR3nt: TGTGCCAGCAGCCAATGGGGGGAAGATACGCAGTATTTT
d_gene: -
abundance: -
j_gene: TRBJ2-3
v_gene: TRBV16

CDR3aa: CASSLAPDEQYF
CDR3nt: TGTGCCAGCAGCCTCGCCCCCGACGAGCAGTACTTC
d_gene: -
abundance: once
j_gene: TRBJ2-7
v_gene: TRBV7-9

CDR3aa: CASSARGRGAHEQYF
CDR3nt: TGTGCCAGCTCTGCTAGGGGCAGGGGAGCCCACGAGCAGTACTTC
d_gene: -
abundance: -
j_gene: TRBJ2-7
v_gene: TRBV9

CDR3aa: CAISDGGGPGYEQYF
CDR3nt: TGTGCCATCAGTGATGGGGGGGGCCCTGGATACGAGCAGTACTTC
d_gene: -
abundance: few
j_gene: TRBJ2-7
v_gene: TRBV10-3

CDR3aa: CAISDGPAEAFF
CDR3nt: TGTGCCATCAGTGATGGGCCCGCTGAAGCTTTCTTT
d_gene: -
abundance: few
j_gene: TRBJ1-1
v_gene: TRBV10-3

CDR3aa: CASSVGGQGFYEQYF
CDR3nt: TGTGCCAGCAGCGTAGGGGGACAGGGGTTTTACGAGCAGTACTTC
d_gene: TRBD1
abundance: -
j_gene: TRBJ2-7
v_gene: TRBV9

CDR3aa: CASSRPIRANGELFF
CDR3nt: TGTGCCAGTAGTAGACCCATCAGGGCTAACGGGGAGCTGTTTTTT
d_gene: -
abundance: -
j_gene: TRBJ2-2
v_gene: TRBV19

CDR3aa: CASSQKGGFEKLFF
CDR3nt: TGTGCCAGCAGCCAAAAGGGGGGGTTTGAAAAACTGTTTTTT
d_gene: -
abundance: -
j_gene: TRBJ1-4
v_gene: TRBV7-9

CDR3aa: CASSLGLLNTEAFF
CDR3nt: TGTGCCAGCTCGTTGGGACTGCTGAACACTGAAGCTTTCTTT
d_gene: -
abundance: -
j_gene: TRBJ1-1
v_gene: TRBV18

CDR3aa: CASLQYSNQPQHF
CDR3nt: TGTGCCAGCTTACAATATAGCAATCAGCCCCAGCATTTT
d_gene: -
abundance: -
j_gene: TRBJ1-5
v_gene: TRBV2

CDR3aa: CVGTSGVTDTQYF
CDR3nt: TGTGTTGGGACTAGCGGGGTCACAGATACGCAGTATTTT
d_gene: TRBD2
abundance: -
j_gene: TRBJ2-3
v_gene: TRBV2

CDR3aa: CASSLEGLAGGKTFF
CDR3nt: TGCGCCAGCAGCTTGGAGGGACTAGCGGGGGGAAAGACGTTCTTC
d_gene: TRBD2
abundance: -
j_gene: TRBJ2-1
v_gene: TRBV5-1

CDR3aa: CAIGQDRGDEQFF
CDR3nt: TGTGCCATCGGCCAGGACAGGGGCGATGAGCAGTTCTTC
d_gene: TRBD1
abundance: once
j_gene: TRBJ2-1
v_gene: TRBV10-3

CDR3aa: CASSLASSGNTIYF
CDR3nt: TGTGCCAGCAGCTTGGCCAGCTCTGGAAACACCATATATTTT
d_gene: -
abundance: -
j_gene: TRBJ1-3
v_gene: TRBV5-5

CDR3aa: CASSYRGPYGANVLTF
CDR3nt: TGTGCCAGCAGTTATAGGGGGCCCTACGGGGCCAACGTCCTGACTTTC
d_gene: TRBD1
abundance: -
j_gene: TRBJ2-6
v_gene: TRBV6-6

CDR3aa: CASSLEVGPLHYGYTF
CDR3nt: TGCGCCAGCAGCCTAGAAGTGGGCCCGCTTCACTATGGCTACACCTTC
d_gene: -
abundance: -
j_gene: TRBJ1-2
v_gene: TRBV4-1

CDR3aa: CASSLRDSAFPGANVLTF
CDR3nt: TGTGCCAGCAGCCTCCGGGACAGCGCGTTTCCTGGGGCCAACGTCCTGACTTTC
d_gene: TRBD1
abundance: -
j_gene: TRBJ2-6
v_gene: TRBV5-6

CDR3aa: CASSPLGVGAEAFF
CDR3nt: TGTGCCAGCTCACCACTGGGTGTCGGCGCTGAAGCTTTCTTT
d_gene: -
abundance: -
j_gene: TRBJ1-1
v_gene: TRBV18

CDR3aa: CASSQLRVDTGELFF
CDR3nt: TGTGCCAGCAGCCAGTTGAGGGTGGACACCGGGGAGCTGTTTTTT
d_gene: -
abundance: -
j_gene: TRBJ2-2
v_gene: TRBV11-2

CDR3aa: CSAAGGSDTQYF
CDR3nt: TGCAGCGCTGCCGGGGGGTCAGATACGCAGTATTTT
d_gene: TRBD2
abundance: -
j_gene: TRBJ2-3
v_gene: TRBV29-1

CDR3aa: CASSYSHITYEQYF
CDR3nt: TGTGCCAGCAGTTACTCGCACATTACCTACGAGCAGTACTTC
d_gene: -
abundance: -
j_gene: TRBJ2-7
v_gene: TRBV6-6

CDR3aa: CASGREGFSTEAFF
CDR3nt: TGTGCCAGCGGAAGGGAGGGGTTCAGCACTGAAGCTTTCTTT
d_gene: -
abundance: few
j_gene: TRBJ1-1
v_gene: TRBV7-9

CDR3aa: CATSREATGATGELFF
CDR3nt: TGTGCCACCAGTAGAGAGGCGACAGGGGCCACCGGGGAGCTGTTTTTT
d_gene: TRBD1
abundance: -
j_gene: TRBJ2-2
v_gene: TRBV15

CDR3aa: CASRKESSSYNSPLHF
CDR3nt: TGCGCCAGCAGGAAGGAATCGAGCTCCTATAATTCACCCCTCCACTTT
d_gene: -
abundance: -
j_gene: TRBJ1-6
v_gene: TRBV10-2

CDR3aa: CASSKHQNTEAFF
CDR3nt: TGTGCCAGCAGCAAACACCAGAACACTGAAGCTTTCTTT
d_gene: -
abundance: -
j_gene: TRBJ1-1
v_gene: TRBV27

CDR3aa: CASSPRRTGGSTEAFF
CDR3nt: TGTGCCAGCTCACCACGTAGGACAGGGGGCAGCACTGAAGCTTTCTTT
d_gene: TRBD1
abundance: -
j_gene: TRBJ1-1
v_gene: TRBV18

CDR3aa: CASSFAGNGQPQHF
CDR3nt: TGTGCCAGCAGTTTCGCAGGGAACGGTCAGCCCCAGCATTTT
d_gene: -
abundance: -
j_gene: TRBJ1-5
v_gene: TRBV28

CDR3aa: CACSGTMNTEAFF
CDR3nt: TGTGCCTGCTCCGGGACAATGAACACTGAAGCTTTCTTT
d_gene: -
abundance: -
j_gene: TRBJ1-1
v_gene: TRBV28

CDR3aa: CASDPRGGGGETQYF
CDR3nt: TGCGCCAGCGACCCCCGTGGAGGGGGCGGTGAGACCCAGTACTTC
d_gene: -
abundance: -
j_gene: TRBJ2-5
v_gene: TRBV5-1

CDR3aa: CASSELAGGPRDTQYF
CDR3nt: TGTGCCAGCAGCGAACTAGCGGGGGGGCCTAGAGATACGCAGTATTTT
d_gene: TRBD2
abundance: -
j_gene: TRBJ2-3
v_gene: TRBV2

CDR3aa: CASSLERNTGELFF
CDR3nt: TGTGCCAGCAGCTTGGAACGGAACACCGGGGAGCTGTTTTTT
d_gene: -
abundance: -
j_gene: TRBJ2-2
v_gene: TRBV5-4

CDR3aa: CASSLDSLNDGYTF
CDR3nt: TGTGCCAGCAGCTTGGACTCCTTGAATGACGGCTACACCTTC
d_gene: -
abundance: -
j_gene: TRBJ1-2
v_gene: TRBV5-4

CDR3aa: CASSPPQGAGYGYTF
CDR3nt: TGTGCCAGCAGCCCCCCACAGGGGGCGGGCTATGGCTACACCTTC
d_gene: TRBD1
abundance: few
j_gene: TRBJ1-2
v_gene: TRBV11-2

CDR3aa: CASSPTTGETGTQYF
CDR3nt: TGTGCCAGCTCACCGACGACAGGGGAAACGGGGACCCAGTACTTC
d_gene: TRBD1
abundance: -
j_gene: TRBJ2-5
v_gene: TRBV18

CDR3aa: CASSISDFLRETQYF
CDR3nt: TGTGCCAGTAGTATTAGCGACTTTCTGCGGGAGACCCAGTACTTC
d_gene: -
abundance: -
j_gene: TRBJ2-5
v_gene: TRBV19

CDR3aa: CASSLGARNGYTF
CDR3nt: TGCGCCAGCAGCTTGGGGGCCCGTAACGGCTACACCTTC
d_gene: -
abundance: -
j_gene: TRBJ1-2
v_gene: TRBV5-1

CDR3aa: CASRPYSNQPQHF
CDR3nt: TGTGCCAGTAGACCGTATAGCAATCAGCCCCAGCATTTT
d_gene: -
abundance: -
j_gene: TRBJ1-5
v_gene: TRBV19

CDR3aa: CAWGSDSNQPQHF
CDR3nt: TGTGCCTGGGGGTCGGATAGCAATCAGCCCCAGCATTTT
d_gene: -
abundance: -
j_gene: TRBJ1-5
v_gene: TRBV30

CDR3aa: CASSSRSSGANVLTF
CDR3nt: TGTGCCAGCAGCTCACGGAGCTCTGGGGCCAACGTCCTGACTTTC
d_gene: -
abundance: once
j_gene: TRBJ2-6
v_gene: TRBV5-4

CDR3aa: CASLPWAGGRGSMGEQYF
CDR3nt: TGTGCCAGCCTTCCCTGGGCGGGGGGGCGTGGGTCGATGGGGGAGCAGTACTTC
d_gene: TRBD2
abundance: -
j_gene: TRBJ2-7
v_gene: TRBV27

CDR3aa: CASSRTVGGQETQYF
CDR3nt: TGCGCCAGCAGCCGGACCGTGGGTGGTCAAGAGACCCAGTACTTC
d_gene: -
abundance: -
j_gene: TRBJ2-5
v_gene: TRBV4-1

CDR3aa: CASSLRAAGNSPLHF
CDR3nt: TGTGCCAGCAGCTTGCGCGCAGCGGGGAATTCACCCCTCCACTTT
d_gene: -
abundance: -
j_gene: TRBJ1-6
v_gene: TRBV5-4

CDR3aa: CASSLGGTPGQPQHF
CDR3nt: TGTGCCAGCAGCTTGGGCGGGACACCCGGGCAGCCCCAGCATTTT
d_gene: -
abundance: -
j_gene: TRBJ1-5
v_gene: TRBV5-4

CDR3aa: CASSRRQGKENTIYF
CDR3nt: TGTGCCAGCAGTCGTCGACAGGGGAAAGAGAACACCATATATTTT
d_gene: TRBD1
abundance: -
j_gene: TRBJ1-3
v_gene: TRBV6-5

CDR3aa: CASSRGQGASNQPQHF
CDR3nt: TGTGCCAGCAGCAGAGGACAGGGGGCGAGCAATCAGCCCCAGCATTTT
d_gene: TRBD1
abundance: few
j_gene: TRBJ1-5
v_gene: TRBV7-9

CDR3aa: CASSFRDRGYNEQFF
CDR3nt: TGCGCCAGCAGCTTCCGGGACAGGGGATACAATGAGCAGTTCTTC
d_gene: TRBD1
abundance: -
j_gene: TRBJ2-1
v_gene: TRBV5-1

CDR3aa: CASSRAFGGSTEAFF
CDR3nt: TGTGCCAGCAGTCGCGCGTTTGGGGGGAGCACTGAAGCTTTCTTT
d_gene: -
abundance: -
j_gene: TRBJ1-1
v_gene: TRBV27

CDR3aa: CASSGTGDGYTF
CDR3nt: TGCGCCAGCAGCGGGACAGGTGACGGCTACACCTTC
d_gene: TRBD1
abundance: -
j_gene: TRBJ1-2
v_gene: TRBV10-2

CDR3aa: CASSRAYEQYF
CDR3nt: TGTGCCAGCAGTCGGGCATACGAGCAGTACTTC
d_gene: -
abundance: -
j_gene: TRBJ2-7
v_gene: TRBV6-5

CDR3aa: CASSSRGSAGFRETQYF
CDR3nt: TGCGCCAGCAGCTCCCGGGGGTCCGCAGGGTTTCGGGAGACCCAGTACTTC
d_gene: -
abundance: -
j_gene: TRBJ2-5
v_gene: TRBV5-1

CDR3aa: CASSLQGGNQPQHF
CDR3nt: TGTGCCAGCAGTTTACAGGGTGGCAATCAGCCCCAGCATTTT
d_gene: -
abundance: -
j_gene: TRBJ1-5
v_gene: TRBV27

CDR3aa: CASSPLAYEQYF
CDR3nt: TGTGCCAGCAGTCCATTAGCCTACGAGCAGTACTTC
d_gene: -
abundance: once
j_gene: TRBJ2-7
v_gene: TRBV28

CDR3aa: CASSQLYRGRVVQHNEQFF
CDR3nt: TGTGCCAGCTCGCAACTTTACAGGGGGCGAGTAGTACAGCACAATGAGCAGTTCTTC
d_gene: TRBD1
abundance: -
j_gene: TRBJ2-1
v_gene: TRBV18

CDR3aa: CASSPLRSSYEQYF
CDR3nt: TGTGCCAGCTCACCACTCCGCAGCTCCTACGAGCAGTACTTC
d_gene: -
abundance: -
j_gene: TRBJ2-7
v_gene: TRBV18

CDR3aa: CASSVERREQFF
CDR3nt: TGTGCCAGCAGCGTAGAGAGACGGGAGCAGTTCTTC
d_gene: -
abundance: -
j_gene: TRBJ2-1
v_gene: TRBV9

CDR3aa: CASSLDGSNQPQHF
CDR3nt: TGTGCCAGCAGCTTGGACGGGAGCAATCAGCCCCAGCATTTT
d_gene: -
abundance: -
j_gene: TRBJ1-5
v_gene: TRBV5-6

CDR3aa: CASSFQGNYGYTF
CDR3nt: TGTGCCAGCAGTTTTCAGGGGAACTATGGCTACACCTTC
d_gene: -
abundance: -
j_gene: TRBJ1-2
v_gene: TRBV7-8